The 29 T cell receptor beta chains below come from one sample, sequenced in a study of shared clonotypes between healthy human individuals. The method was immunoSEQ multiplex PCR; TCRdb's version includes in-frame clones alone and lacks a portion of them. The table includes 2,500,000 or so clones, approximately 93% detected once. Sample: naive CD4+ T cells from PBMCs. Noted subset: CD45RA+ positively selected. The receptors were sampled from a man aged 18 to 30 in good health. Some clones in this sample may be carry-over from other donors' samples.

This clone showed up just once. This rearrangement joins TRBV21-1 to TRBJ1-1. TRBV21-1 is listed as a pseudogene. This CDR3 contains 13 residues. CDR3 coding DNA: TGTGCCAGCAGCTCCCAAACTTACACTGAAGCTTTCTTT. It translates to CASSSQTYTEAFF.

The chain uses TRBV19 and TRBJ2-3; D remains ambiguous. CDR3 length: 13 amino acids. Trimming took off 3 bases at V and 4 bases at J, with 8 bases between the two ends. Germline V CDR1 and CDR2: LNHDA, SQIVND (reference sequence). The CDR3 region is CASSMLAPDTQYF. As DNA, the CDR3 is TGTGCCAGTAGTATGTTAGCCCCAGATACGCAGTATTTT.

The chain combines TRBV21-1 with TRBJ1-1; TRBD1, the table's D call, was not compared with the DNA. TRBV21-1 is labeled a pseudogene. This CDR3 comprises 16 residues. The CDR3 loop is CASSKIEQKGNTEAFF. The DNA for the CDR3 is TGTGCCAGCAGCAAGATTGAACAGAAAGGTAACACTGAAGCTTTCTTT.

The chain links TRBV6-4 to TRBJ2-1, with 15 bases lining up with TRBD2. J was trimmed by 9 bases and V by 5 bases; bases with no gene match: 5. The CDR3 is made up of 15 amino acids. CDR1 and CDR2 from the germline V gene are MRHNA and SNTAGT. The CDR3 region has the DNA TGTGCCAGCAGTCCCCAGGGACTAGCGGGAGGTGAGCAGTTCTTC. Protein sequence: CASSPQGLAGGEQFF.

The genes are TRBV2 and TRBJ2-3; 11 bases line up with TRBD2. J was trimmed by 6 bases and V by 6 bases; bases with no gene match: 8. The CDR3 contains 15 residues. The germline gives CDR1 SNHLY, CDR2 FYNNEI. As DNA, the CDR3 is TGTGCCAGCAGGACTAGCGGGACCCCCCCTGATACGCAGTATTTT. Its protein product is CASRTSGTPPDTQYF.

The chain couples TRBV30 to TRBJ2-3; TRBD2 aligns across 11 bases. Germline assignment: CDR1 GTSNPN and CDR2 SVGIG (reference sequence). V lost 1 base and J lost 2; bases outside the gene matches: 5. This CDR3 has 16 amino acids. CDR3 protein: CAWSGGLAGTTDTQYF. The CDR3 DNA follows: TGTGCCTGGAGTGGCGGACTAGCGGGTACCACAGATACGCAGTATTTT.

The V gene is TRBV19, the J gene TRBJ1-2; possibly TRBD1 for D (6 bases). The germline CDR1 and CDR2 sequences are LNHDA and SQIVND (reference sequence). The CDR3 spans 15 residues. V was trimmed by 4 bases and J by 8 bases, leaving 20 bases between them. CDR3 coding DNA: TGTGCCAGTAGTAGAACAGGGCAGGGAGGTCGGGGCTACACCTTC. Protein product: CASSRTGQGGRGYTF.

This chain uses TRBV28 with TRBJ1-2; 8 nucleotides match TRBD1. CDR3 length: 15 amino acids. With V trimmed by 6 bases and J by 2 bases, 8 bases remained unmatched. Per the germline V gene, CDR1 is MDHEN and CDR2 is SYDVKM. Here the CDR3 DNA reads TGTGCCAGCAGCCCCAGGGGGCTTCCCAACTATGGCTACACCTTC. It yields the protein CASSPRGLPNYGYTF.

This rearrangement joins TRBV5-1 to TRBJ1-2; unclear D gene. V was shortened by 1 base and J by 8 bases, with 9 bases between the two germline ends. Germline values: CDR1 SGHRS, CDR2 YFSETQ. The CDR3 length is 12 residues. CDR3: CASSLMGYGYTF. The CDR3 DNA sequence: TGCGCCAGCAGCTTGATGGGTTACGGCTACACCTTC.

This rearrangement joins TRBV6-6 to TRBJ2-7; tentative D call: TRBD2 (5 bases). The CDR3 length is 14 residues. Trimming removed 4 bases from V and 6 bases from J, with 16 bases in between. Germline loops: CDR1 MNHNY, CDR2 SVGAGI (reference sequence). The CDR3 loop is CASSSPPAGGEQYF. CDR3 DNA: TGTGCCAGCAGTTCCCCCCCCGCGGGCGGCGAGCAGTACTTC.

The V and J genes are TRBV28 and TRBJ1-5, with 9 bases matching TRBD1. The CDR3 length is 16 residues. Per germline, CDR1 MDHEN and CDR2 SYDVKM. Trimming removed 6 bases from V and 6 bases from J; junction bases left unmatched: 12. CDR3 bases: TGTGCCAGCAGGGCCGCGGGACAGGGCCTCGGTCAGCCCCAGCATTTT. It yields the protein CASRAAGQGLGQPQHF.

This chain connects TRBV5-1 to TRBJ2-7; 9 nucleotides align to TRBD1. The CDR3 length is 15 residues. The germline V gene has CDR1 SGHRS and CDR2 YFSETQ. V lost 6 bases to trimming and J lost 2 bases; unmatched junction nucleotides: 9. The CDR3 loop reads CASTGTGTGPYEQYF. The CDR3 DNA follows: TGCGCCAGCACAGGAACCGGGACAGGGCCCTACGAGCAGTACTTC.

For the CDR3, the DNA is TGTGCCAGCTGCCAGCACGGGACAGGGGCCGAAAAACTGTTTTTT. Its translation: CASCQHGTGAEKLFF. V is TRBV6-5 and J is TRBJ1-4; 10 nucleotides agree with TRBD1. Germline V gene data show CDR1 as MNHEY and CDR2 as SVGAGI. With 8 bases clipped from V and 8 bases from J, the junction kept 11 bases outside the gene matches. The CDR3 sequence is 15 residues long.

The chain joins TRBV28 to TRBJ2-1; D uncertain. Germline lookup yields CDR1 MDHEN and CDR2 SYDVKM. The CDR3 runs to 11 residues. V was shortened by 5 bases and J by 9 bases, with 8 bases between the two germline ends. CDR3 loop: CASSLNGEQFF. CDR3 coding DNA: TGTGCCAGCAGTCTTAACGGTGAGCAGTTCTTC.

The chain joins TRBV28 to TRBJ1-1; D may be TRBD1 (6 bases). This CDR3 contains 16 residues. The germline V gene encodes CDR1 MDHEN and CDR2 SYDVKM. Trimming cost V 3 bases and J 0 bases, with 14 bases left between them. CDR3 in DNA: TGTGCCAGCAGTTTGGGGGCGGCCGGAGTGAACACTGAAGCTTTCTTT. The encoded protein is CASSLGAAGVNTEAFF.

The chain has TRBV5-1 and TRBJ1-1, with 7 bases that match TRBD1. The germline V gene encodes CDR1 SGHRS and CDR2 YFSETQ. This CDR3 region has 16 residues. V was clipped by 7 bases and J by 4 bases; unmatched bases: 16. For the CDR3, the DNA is TGCGCCAGCTACAAGGGGGCGGCGGTGGGGGCCACTGAAGCTTTCTTT. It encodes CASYKGAAVGATEAFF.

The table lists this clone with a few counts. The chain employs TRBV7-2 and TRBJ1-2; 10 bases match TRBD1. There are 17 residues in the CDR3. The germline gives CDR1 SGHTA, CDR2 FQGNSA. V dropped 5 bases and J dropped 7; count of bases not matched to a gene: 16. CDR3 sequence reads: CASSPSLATGGTAGYTF. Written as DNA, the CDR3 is TGTGCCAGCAGCCCCTCCTTGGCGACAGGGGGCACAGCTGGCTACACCTTC. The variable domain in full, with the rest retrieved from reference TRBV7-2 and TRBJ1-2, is GAGVSQSPSNKVTEKGKDVELRCDPISGHTALYWYRQSLGQGLEFLIYFQGNSAPDKSGLPSDRFSAERTGGSVSTLTIQRTQQEDSAVYLCASSPSLATGGTAGYTFGSGTRLTVV.

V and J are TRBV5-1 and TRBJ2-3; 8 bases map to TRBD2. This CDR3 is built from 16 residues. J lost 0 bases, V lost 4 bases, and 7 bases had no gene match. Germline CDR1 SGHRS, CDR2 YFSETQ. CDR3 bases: TGCGCCAGCAGCCCCGGACTAGCACCAAGCACAGATACGCAGTATTTT. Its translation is CASSPGLAPSTDTQYF. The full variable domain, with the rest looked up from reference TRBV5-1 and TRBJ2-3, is KAGVTQTPRYLIKTRGQQVTLSCSPISGHRSVSWYQQTPGQGLQFLFEYFSETQRNKGNFPGRFSGRQFSNSRSEMNVSTLELGDSALYLCASSPGLAPSTDTQYFGPGTRLTVL.

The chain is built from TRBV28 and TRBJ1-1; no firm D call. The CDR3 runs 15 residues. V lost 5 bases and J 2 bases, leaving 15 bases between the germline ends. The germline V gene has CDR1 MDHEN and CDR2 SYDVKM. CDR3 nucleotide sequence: TGTGCCAGCAGTCCCCCGACTCCAGGCAACACTGAAGCTTTCTTT. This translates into CASSPPTPGNTEAFF.

CDR3 protein: CASSQSPEFRVRPGFPGNTIYF. The CDR3 bases are TGCGCCAGCAGTCAAAGCCCCGAATTCAGGGTTCGCCCGGGGTTCCCTGGAAACACCATATATTTT. The gene calls are TRBV23-1 and TRBJ1-3; possible D gene TRBD1, 5 bases. TRBV23-1 has ORF status, its function being uncertain. Trimming stripped 2 bases from V and 2 bases from J, with 31 bases between. This CDR3 has 22 amino acids.

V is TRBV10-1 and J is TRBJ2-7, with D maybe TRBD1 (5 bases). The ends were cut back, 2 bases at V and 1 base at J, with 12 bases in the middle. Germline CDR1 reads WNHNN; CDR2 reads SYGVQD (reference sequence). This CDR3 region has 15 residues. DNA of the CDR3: TGCGCCAGCAGTGAGATGGGGCTGGGATCCTACGAGCAGTACTTC. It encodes CASSEMGLGSYEQYF.

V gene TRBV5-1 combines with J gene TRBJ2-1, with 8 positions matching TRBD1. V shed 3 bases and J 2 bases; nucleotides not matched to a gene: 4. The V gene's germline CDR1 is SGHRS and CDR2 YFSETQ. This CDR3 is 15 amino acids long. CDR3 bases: TGCGCCAGCAGCTCCCAGGGGGCAGCCTACAATGAGCAGTTCTTC. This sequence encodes CASSSQGAAYNEQFF.

The CDR3 region is CASSLTLDSLAKNIQYF. The CDR3 nucleotides are TGTGCCAGCAGCTTAACATTGGACAGTCTAGCCAAAAACATTCAGTACTTC. The gene calls are TRBV7-3 and TRBJ2-4; the D gene is possibly TRBD1 (6 bases). Germline lookup yields CDR1 SGHTA and CDR2 FQGTGA. Trimming pared 0 bases from V and 0 bases from J, leaving 12 bases between. The CDR3 contains 17 residues.

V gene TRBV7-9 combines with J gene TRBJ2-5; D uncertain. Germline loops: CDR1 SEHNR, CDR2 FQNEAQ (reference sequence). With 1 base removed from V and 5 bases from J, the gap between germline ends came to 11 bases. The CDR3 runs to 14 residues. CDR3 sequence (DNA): TGTGCCAGCAGCTTAGGTAGTGGGATTGAGACCCAGTACTTC. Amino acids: CASSLGSGIETQYF. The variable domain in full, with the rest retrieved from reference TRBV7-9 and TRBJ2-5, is DTGVSQNPRHKITKRGQNVTFRCDPISEHNRLYWYRQTLGQGPEFLTYFQNEAQLEKSRLLSDRFSAERPKGSFSTLEIQRTEQGDSAMYLCASSLGSGIETQYFGPGTRLLVL.

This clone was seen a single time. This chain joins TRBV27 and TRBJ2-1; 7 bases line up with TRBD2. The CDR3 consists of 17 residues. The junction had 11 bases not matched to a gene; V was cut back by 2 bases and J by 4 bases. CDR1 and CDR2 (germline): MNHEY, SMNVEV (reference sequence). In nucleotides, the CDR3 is TGTGCCAGCAGTTTAGAGTCCGCTAGCGGCGTATACAATGAGCAGTTCTTC. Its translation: CASSLESASGVYNEQFF.

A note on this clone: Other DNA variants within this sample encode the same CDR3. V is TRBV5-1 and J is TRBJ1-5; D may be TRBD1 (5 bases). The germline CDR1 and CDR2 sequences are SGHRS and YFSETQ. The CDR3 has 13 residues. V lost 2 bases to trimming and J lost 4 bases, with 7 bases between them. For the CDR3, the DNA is TGCGCCAGCAGCTTAGGGGATAATCAGCCCCAGCATTTT. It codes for CASSLGDNQPQHF.

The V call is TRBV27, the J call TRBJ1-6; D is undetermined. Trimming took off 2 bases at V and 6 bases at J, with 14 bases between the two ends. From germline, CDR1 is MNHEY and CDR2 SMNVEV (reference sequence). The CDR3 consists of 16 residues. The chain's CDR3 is CASSLVPGSANSPLHF. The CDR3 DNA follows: TGTGCCAGCAGTTTAGTTCCTGGATCAGCTAATTCACCCCTCCACTTT.

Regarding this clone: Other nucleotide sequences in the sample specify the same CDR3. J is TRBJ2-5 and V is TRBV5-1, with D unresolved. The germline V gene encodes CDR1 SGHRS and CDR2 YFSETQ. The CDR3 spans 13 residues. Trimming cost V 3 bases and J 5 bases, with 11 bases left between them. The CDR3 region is CASSSSGVETQYF. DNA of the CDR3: TGCGCCAGCAGCTCTAGTGGTGTTGAGACCCAGTACTTC. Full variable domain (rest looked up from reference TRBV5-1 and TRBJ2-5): KAGVTQTPRYLIKTRGQQVTLSCSPISGHRSVSWYQQTPGQGLQFLFEYFSETQRNKGNFPGRFSGRQFSNSRSEMNVSTLELGDSALYLCASSSSGVETQYFGPGTRLLVL.

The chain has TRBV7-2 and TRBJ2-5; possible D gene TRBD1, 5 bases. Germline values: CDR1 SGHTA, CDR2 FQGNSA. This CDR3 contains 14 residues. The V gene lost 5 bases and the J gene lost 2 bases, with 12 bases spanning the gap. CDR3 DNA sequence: TGTGCCAGCAGCCCTAGTCAGGGTCAAGAGACCCAGTACTTC. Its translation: CASSPSQGQETQYF. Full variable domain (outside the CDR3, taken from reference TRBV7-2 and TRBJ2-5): GAGVSQSPSNKVTEKGKDVELRCDPISGHTALYWYRQSLGQGLEFLIYFQGNSAPDKSGLPSDRFSAERTGGSVSTLTIQRTQQEDSAVYLCASSPSQGQETQYFGPGTRLLVL.